These 7 T cell receptor beta chains were all obtained from the same sample, sequenced in a study of cytomegalovirus exposure and HLA in healthy donors. 60 Vbeta and 13 Jbeta primers were used in PCR. Sequencing used immunoSEQ multiplex PCR; TCRdb keeps in-frame clones, though not all of them. The sample comprises tens of thousands of clones, roughly four fifths of which are singletons, and under 4% rests with the top ten. The sample consisted of PBMCs. The origin of the receptors is a man aged 45-65 years in good health and CMV-seronegative.

The rearrangement links TRBV28 to TRBJ1-2, with 8 bases lining up with TRBD1. The CDR3 consists of 15 residues. Germline V gives CDR1 MDHEN, CDR2 SYDVKM. Trimming removed 4 bases from V and 5 bases from J; junction bases left unmatched: 9. The DNA of the CDR3 is TGTGCCAGCAGTTCAACTCCCGGGACAGGATATGGCTACACCTTC. Residues: CASSSTPGTGYGYTF.

The chain couples TRBV7-2 to TRBJ1-5; D may be TRBD1 (5 bases). The CDR3 sequence is 16 residues long. The germline gives CDR1 SGHTA, CDR2 FQGNSA. Trimming cost V 0 bases and J 3 bases, with 12 bases left between them. CDR3 sequence: CASSLAGGGNNQPQHF. The CDR3 DNA follows: TGTGCCAGCAGCTTAGCGGGGGGGGGAAACAATCAGCCCCAGCATTTT.

The rearrangement uses TRBV11-2 and TRBJ2-7; 9 bases are shared with TRBD1. The CDR3 sequence is 13 residues long. Per the germline V gene, CDR1 is SGHAT and CDR2 is FQNNGV. Trimming removed 5 bases from V and 6 bases from J; junction bases left unmatched: 5. In DNA, the CDR3 is TGTGCCAGCAGCACAGGGGGCGGATCCGAGCAGTACTTC. Amino acids: CASSTGGGSEQYF. Complete variable domain (other parts from reference TRBV11-2 and TRBJ2-7): EAGVAQSPRYKIIEKRQSVAFWCNPISGHATLYWYQQILGQGPKLLIQFQNNGVVDDSQLPKDRFSAERLKGVDSTLKIQPAKLEDSAVYLCASSTGGGSEQYFGPGTRLTVT.

The V call is TRBV5-1, the J call TRBJ1-4, with D hard to call. From germline, CDR1 is SGHRS and CDR2 YFSETQ. The CDR3 is 16 amino acids. V lost 0 bases, J lost 0 bases, and 9 bases lay in between. CDR3 nucleotide sequence: TGCGCCAGCAGCTTGGCCGGCGGCTCAACTAATGAAAAACTGTTTTTT. Residues: CASSLAGGSTNEKLFF. The full variable domain, with the rest looked up from reference TRBV5-1 and TRBJ1-4, is KAGVTQTPRYLIKTRGQQVTLSCSPISGHRSVSWYQQTPGQGLQFLFEYFSETQRNKGNFPGRFSGRQFSNSRSEMNVSTLELGDSALYLCASSLAGGSTNEKLFFGSGTQLSVL.

V is TRBV5-1 and J is TRBJ2-1, with a weak D call TRBD2 (5 bases). V lost 3 bases and J lost 4, with 8 bases in between. CDR1 and CDR2 (germline): SGHRS, YFSETQ. CDR3 size: 13 residues. CDR3 loop: CASSSGTYNEQFF. The CDR3 bases are TGCGCCAGCAGCTCGGGAACGTACAATGAGCAGTTCTTC.

This sequence joins TRBV7-3 and TRBJ1-1, with a tentative D call TRBD1 (5 bases). CDR3 size: 14 residues. Germline-derived CDR1 and CDR2 are SGHTA and FQGTGA. V lost 5 bases and J lost 5, with 15 bases in between. In DNA, the CDR3 is TGTGCCAGCAGCCTAGGAAGGGAGGGGACTGAAGCTTTCTTT. This gives the protein CASSLGREGTEAFF.

This chain links TRBV18 with TRBJ1-1, with D possibly matching TRBD1 (6 bases). Germline V gene sequence: CDR1 KGHSH, CDR2 LQKENI. V gave up 0 bases and J gave up 5 bases, with 13 bases separating them. The CDR3 is 15 residues long. The CDR3 bases are TGTGCCAGCTCACCACCCAGGGGAGAGGGGACTGAAGCTTTCTTT. Its translation is CASSPPRGEGTEAFF.